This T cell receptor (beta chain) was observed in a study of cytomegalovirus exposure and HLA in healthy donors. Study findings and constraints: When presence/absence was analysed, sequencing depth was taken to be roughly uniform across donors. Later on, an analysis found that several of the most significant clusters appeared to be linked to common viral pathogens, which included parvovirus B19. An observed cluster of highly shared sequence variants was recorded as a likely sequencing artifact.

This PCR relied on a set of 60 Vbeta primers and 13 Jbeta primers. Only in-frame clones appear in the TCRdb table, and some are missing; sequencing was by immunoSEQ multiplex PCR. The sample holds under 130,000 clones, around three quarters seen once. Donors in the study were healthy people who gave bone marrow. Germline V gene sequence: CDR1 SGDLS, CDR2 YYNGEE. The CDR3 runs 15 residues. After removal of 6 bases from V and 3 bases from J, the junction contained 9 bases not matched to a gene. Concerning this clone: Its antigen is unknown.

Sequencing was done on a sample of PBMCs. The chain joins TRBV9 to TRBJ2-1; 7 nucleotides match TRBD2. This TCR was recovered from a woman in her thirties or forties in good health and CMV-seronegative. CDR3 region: CASTKREASYNEQFF. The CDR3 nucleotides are TGTGCCAGCACCAAACGGGAGGCTAGCTACAATGAGCAGTTCTTC.